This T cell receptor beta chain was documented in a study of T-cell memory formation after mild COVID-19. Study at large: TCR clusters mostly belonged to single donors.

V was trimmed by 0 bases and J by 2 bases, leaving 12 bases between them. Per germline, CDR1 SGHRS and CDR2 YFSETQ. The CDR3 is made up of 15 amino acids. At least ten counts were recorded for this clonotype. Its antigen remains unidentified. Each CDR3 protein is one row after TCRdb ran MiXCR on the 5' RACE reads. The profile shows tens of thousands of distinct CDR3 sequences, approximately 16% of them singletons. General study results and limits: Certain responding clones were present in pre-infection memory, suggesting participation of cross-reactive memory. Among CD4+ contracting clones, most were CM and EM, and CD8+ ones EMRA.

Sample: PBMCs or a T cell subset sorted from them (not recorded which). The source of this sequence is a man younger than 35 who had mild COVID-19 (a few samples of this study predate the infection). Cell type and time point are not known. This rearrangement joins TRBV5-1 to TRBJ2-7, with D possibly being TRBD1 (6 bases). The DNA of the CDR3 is TGCGCCAGCAGCTTGGGTCCAGGGGCCGCCTACGAGCAGTACTTC. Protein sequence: CASSLGPGAAYEQYF.